These 12 T cell receptor beta chains originate from one sample sequenced in a study of cytomegalovirus exposure and HLA in healthy donors. Use of 60 Vbeta and 13 Jbeta primers characterized the PCR. Profiled with immunoSEQ multiplex PCR; TCRdb holds only in-frame clones, not every one. The sample has over 100,000 clones, roughly 80% seen once. The sequenced sample was PBMCs. These receptors were taken from a man aged 25-40 years in good health and CMV-seropositive.

The chain carries TRBV5-1 and TRBJ2-2; no definite D call. CDR3 length: 13 amino acids. Trimming pared 7 bases from V and 0 bases from J, leaving 7 bases between. The germline V gene has CDR1 SGHRS and CDR2 YFSETQ. CDR3 bases: TGCGCCAGCGGGCTCCCGAACACCGGGGAGCTGTTTTTT. The encoded protein is CASGLPNTGELFF. The variable domain in full, completed from reference TRBV5-1 and TRBJ2-2, reads KAGVTQTPRYLIKTRGQQVTLSCSPISGHRSVSWYQQTPGQGLQFLFEYFSETQRNKGNFPGRFSGRQFSNSRSEMNVSTLELGDSALYLCASGLPNTGELFFGEGSRLTVL.

As regards this clone: No conserved phenylalanine or tryptophan is present at the end of the CDR3, so a read error is the likely explanation. CDR3 coding DNA: TGTGCCAGCAGTCCTGACATAGGACTCTATGGCTACACCCTC. It is translated as CASSPDIGLYGYTL. The chain combines TRBV6-5 with TRBJ1-2; D not certain. Germline loops: CDR1 MNHEY, CDR2 SVGAGI. Between the trimmed V and J ends, which lost 5 bases and 4 bases, there was a span of 14 bases. This CDR3 contains 14 residues.

This chain connects TRBV7-2 to TRBJ1-2; possibly TRBD1 for D (5 bases). This CDR3 has 14 amino acids. In germline, CDR1 is SGHTA, CDR2 FQGNSA. The V end was cut by 4 bases, the J end by 6 bases, with 15 bases between. In DNA form, the CDR3 reads TGTGCCAGCAGCTCCTGGGGGGGAGACGATGGCTACACCTTC. Residues: CASSSWGGDDGYTF.

The J gene is TRBJ1-1, the V gene TRBV25-1, with TRBD1 as a possible D gene (5 bases). From germline, CDR1 is MGHDK and CDR2 SYGVNS. The CDR3 runs 14 residues. Trimming pared 8 bases from V and 0 bases from J, leaving 13 bases between. In DNA, the CDR3 is TGTGCCAGCGCAGGGATTTCTTTGAACACTGAAGCTTTCTTT. Its protein is CASAGISLNTEAFF.

The rearrangement joins TRBV4-1 to TRBJ1-5; no reliable D call. The V end lost 5 bases, the J end lost 6 bases, and 11 bases lay between the germline ends. Germline loops: CDR1 MGHRA, CDR2 YSYEKL. There are 13 residues in the CDR3. The CDR3 DNA reads TGCGCCAGCAGCAGGTTCGAGGGTCAGCCCCAGCATTTT. Translating it yields CASSRFEGQPQHF.

The rearrangement uses TRBV6-5 and TRBJ1-2; D is perhaps TRBD1 (5 bases). V was shortened by 4 bases and J by 8 bases, with 14 bases between the two germline ends. Per germline, CDR1 MNHEY and CDR2 SVGAGI. This CDR3 is 13 amino acids long. The CDR3 region has the DNA TGTGCCAGCAGTTTAGGCCAGGGTGGCGGCTACACCTTC. It codes for CASSLGQGGGYTF.

There are a few counts of this clone. Given a far larger clone just one base away, this is likely a sequencing read error. The J gene is TRBJ1-2, the V gene TRBV6-9, with D possibly TRBD1 on 6 matching bases. Germline V gene data show CDR1 as MNHGY and CDR2 as SVAAGI. The CDR3 has 12 residues. V was pared by 6 bases and J by 6 bases, with 11 bases between. CDR3 nucleotide sequence: TGTGCCAGCAGACAGGGCGGCGATGGCTACACCTTC. Encoded protein: CASRQGGDGYTF.

This rearrangement joins TRBV11-3 to TRBJ1-2; tentatively, D is TRBD1 (5 bases). CDR3 length equals 16 residues. V was shortened by 7 bases and J by 3 bases, with 21 bases between the two germline ends. In germline, CDR1 is SGHNT, CDR2 YENEEA. The CDR3 reads CASTSSGGATDYGYTF. In nucleotides, the CDR3 is TGTGCCAGCACTTCCTCAGGCGGGGCTACTGACTATGGCTACACCTTC.

This chain connects TRBV4-1 to TRBJ1-5; tentative D call: TRBD1 (6 bases). Between the trimmed V and J ends, which lost 0 bases and 2 bases, there was a span of 8 bases. The CDR3 is 15 residues long. Germline lookup yields CDR1 MGHRA and CDR2 YSYEKL. The CDR3 region has the DNA TGCGCCAGCAGCCAAGATGCAGGGGGCAATCAGCCCCAGCATTTT. Its protein is CASSQDAGGNQPQHF.

In this sample, this clone turned up a few times. This rearrangement joins TRBV2 to TRBJ2-1, with D hard to call. CDR3 length: 11 residues. Per the germline V gene, CDR1 is SNHLY and CDR2 is FYNNEI. V lost 7 bases to trimming and J lost 13 bases, with 14 bases between them. CDR3 nucleotide sequence: TGTGCCAGCAACGTCCAGACTCAACAGTTCTTC. Protein product: CASNVQTQQFF.

This rearrangement joins TRBV2 to TRBJ1-5; TRBD1 agrees at 8 bases. Germline V gene data show CDR1 as SNHLY and CDR2 as FYNNEI. This CDR3 has 15 residues. V lost 3 bases and J lost 7; bases outside the gene matches: 8. The CDR3 DNA reads TGTGCCAGCAGTGATGCGAGGGGGACAGGACAGCCCCAGCATTTT. Encoded protein: CASSDARGTGQPQHF.

In nucleotides, the CDR3 is TGTGCCAGCAGTGAGAAGGGGCCCTACGATCCCTACGAGCAGTACTTC. Residues: CASSEKGPYDPYEQYF. The chain couples TRBV5-8 to TRBJ2-7; a possible D gene is TRBD1 (5 bases). The CDR3 length is 16 residues. The V end was cut by 5 bases, the J end by 2 bases, with 20 bases between. CDR1 is SGHTS and CDR2 is YDEGEE in the germline V gene.